These T cell receptor beta chains were read from a single sample in a study of glioma-infiltrating T cells after dendritic cell vaccination. Profiled with immunoSEQ multiplex PCR; TCRdb holds only in-frame clones, not every one. The profile shows some 46,000 clones, 89% of them singletons. The sequenced sample was blood, obtained after dendritic cell vaccination. Source of these receptors: a human donor with glioblastoma. Both conserved end residues are part of each CDR3. A D gene is named only where the DNA matches it firmly. The listing skips clone size in some rows; elsewhere it reads once, few, many or a size class.

cdr3_aa	cdr3_nt	j_call	d_call	v_call	clone_size
CASTHLQGTSGDEQYF	TGTGCCAGCACCCATCTCCAGGGGACTAGCGGCGACGAGCAGTACTTC	TRBJ2-7	TRBD2	TRBV28	.
CASSPTGGFGATNEKLFF	TGTGCCAGCAGTCCGACAGGGGGCTTCGGGGCAACTAATGAAAAACTGTTTTTT	TRBJ1-4	TRBD1	TRBV28	few
CASSLGIGVGNIQYF	TGTGCCAGCAGCTTAGGTATAGGGGTCGGAAACATTCAGTACTTC	TRBJ2-4	.	TRBV7-2	.
CASSHLRLAGRETQYF	TGTGCCAGCAGCCACTTGAGACTAGCGGGACGAGAGACCCAGTACTTC	TRBJ2-5	TRBD2	TRBV14	.
CASRTGTSLSIQYF	TGTGCCAGCAGGACCGGGACTAGTCTTAGCATTCAGTACTTC	TRBJ2-4	TRBD2	TRBV2	.
CASRLGPYEQYF	TGTGCCAGCAGACTAGGGCCCTACGAGCAGTACTTC	TRBJ2-7	.	TRBV6-1	.
CASSPSGVHEQYF	TGTGCCAGCAGCCCCTCCGGGGTTCACGAGCAGTACTTC	TRBJ2-7	.	TRBV5-6	.
CASSFQQRNTIYF	TGTGCCAGCAGTTTTCAACAGAGAAACACCATATATTTT	TRBJ1-3	.	TRBV28	.
CASSFLSDGGEQFF	TGCGCCAGCAGCTTTTTAAGTGACGGGGGGGAGCAGTTCTTC	TRBJ2-1	TRBD2	TRBV5-1	.
CASSLYYTDTQYF	TGTGCCAGCAGTTTATATTACACAGATACGCAGTATTTT	TRBJ2-3	.	TRBV6-5	once
CASSLRRLAGGDEQFF	TGTGCCAGCAGCTTGAGGAGACTAGCGGGAGGAGATGAGCAGTTCTTC	TRBJ2-1	TRBD2	TRBV5-4	.
CASSNTGDTGELFF	TGTGCCAGTAGTAATACAGGGGACACCGGGGAGCTGTTTTTT	TRBJ2-2	TRBD1	TRBV19	.
CASSTGFEAFF	TGTGCCAGCAGCACCGGTTTTGAAGCTTTCTTT	TRBJ1-1	.	TRBV5-4	few
CATSRATGSLKETQYF	TGTGCCACCAGCAGAGCCACAGGGTCCCTCAAAGAGACCCAGTACTTC	TRBJ2-5	.	TRBV15	.
CASSFGGAHEQYF	TGTGCCAGCAGCTTTGGGGGGGCCCACGAGCAGTACTTC	TRBJ2-7	.	TRBV5-6	.
CASSLALEREYNEQFF	TGCGCCAGCAGCTTGGCCCTTGAGCGGGAGTACAATGAGCAGTTCTTC	TRBJ2-1	TRBD2	TRBV5-1	.
CAISGGFGLPAGGSYEQYF	TGTGCCATCAGTGGTGGGTTCGGACTACCAGCGGGAGGTTCCTACGAGCAGTACTTC	TRBJ2-7	TRBD2	TRBV10-3	.
CASSMGTPYSNQPQHF	TGTGCCAGTAGTATGGGGACACCTTATAGCAATCAGCCCCAGCATTTT	TRBJ1-5	.	TRBV19	.
CASSFDRGSGNTIYF	TGTGCCAGCAGCTTCGACAGGGGCTCTGGAAACACCATATATTTT	TRBJ1-3	TRBD1	TRBV5-4	.
CASSLAWTSEETQYF	TGTGCCAGCAGCTTAGCTTGGACTAGCGAAGAGACCCAGTACTTC	TRBJ2-5	TRBD2	TRBV7-2	.
CASSPVSTGELFF	TGTGCCAGCAGCCCAGTCTCCACCGGGGAGCTGTTTTTT	TRBJ2-2	.	TRBV27	.
CATSSDSLGTQYF	TGTGCCACCAGCAGTGACAGCCTAGGAACCCAGTACTTC	TRBJ2-5	.	TRBV15	.
CASSEPTRRGPTKNTDNEQFF	TGTGCCAGCAGTGAACCCACCCGGCGGGGTCCTACCAAAAACACGGACAATGAGCAGTTCTTC	TRBJ2-1	.	TRBV2	.
CATRGGAGNTIYF	TGTGCCACCAGGGGGGGGGCTGGAAACACCATATATTTT	TRBJ1-3	TRBD1	TRBV10-3	.
CASSFAQGAGETQYF	TGTGCCAGCAGTTTTGCCCAGGGGGCTGGAGAGACCCAGTACTTC	TRBJ2-5	TRBD1	TRBV27	.
CASSVGTSGSWDEQYF	TGTGCCAGCAGCGTAGGTACTAGCGGGAGCTGGGACGAGCAGTACTTC	TRBJ2-7	TRBD2	TRBV9	.
CASRSRNHHEQYF	TGCGCCAGCCGTAGCCGCAACCACCACGAGCAGTACTTC	TRBJ2-7	.	TRBV23-1	.